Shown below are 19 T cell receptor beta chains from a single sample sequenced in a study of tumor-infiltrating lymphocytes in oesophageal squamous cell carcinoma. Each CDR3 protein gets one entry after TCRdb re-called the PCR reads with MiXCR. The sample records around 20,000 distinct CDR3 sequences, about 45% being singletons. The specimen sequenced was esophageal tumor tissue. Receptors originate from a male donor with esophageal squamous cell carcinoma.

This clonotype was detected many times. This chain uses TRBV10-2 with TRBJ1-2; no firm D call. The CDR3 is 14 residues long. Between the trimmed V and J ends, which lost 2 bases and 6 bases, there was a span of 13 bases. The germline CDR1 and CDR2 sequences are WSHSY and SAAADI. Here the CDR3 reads CASSETDGPNGYTF. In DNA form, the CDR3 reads TGCGCCAGCAGTGAGACCGACGGTCCAAATGGCTACACCTTC.

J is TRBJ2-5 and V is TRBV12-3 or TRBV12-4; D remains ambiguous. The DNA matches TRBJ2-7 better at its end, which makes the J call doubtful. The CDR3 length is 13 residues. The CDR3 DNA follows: TGTGCCAGCAGTCTCCGAGTCTCCTACGAGCAGTACTTC. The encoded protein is CASSLRVSYEQYF.

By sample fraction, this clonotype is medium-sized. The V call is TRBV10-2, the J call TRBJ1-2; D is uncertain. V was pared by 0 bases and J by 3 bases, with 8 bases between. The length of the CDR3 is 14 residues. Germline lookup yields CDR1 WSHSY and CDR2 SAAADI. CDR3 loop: CASSESTGHYGYTF. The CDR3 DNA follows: TGCGCCAGCAGTGAGTCGACGGGTCACTATGGCTACACCTTC.

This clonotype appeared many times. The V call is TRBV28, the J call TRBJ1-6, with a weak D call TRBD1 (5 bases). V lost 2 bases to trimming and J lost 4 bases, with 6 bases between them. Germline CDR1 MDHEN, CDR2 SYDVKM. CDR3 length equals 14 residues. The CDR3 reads CASSLQGYNSPLHF. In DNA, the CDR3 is TGTGCCAGCAGTTTACAGGGATATAATTCACCCCTCCACTTT. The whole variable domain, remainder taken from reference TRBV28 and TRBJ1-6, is DVKVTQSSRYLVKRTGEKVFLECVQDMDHENMFWYRQDPGLGLRLIYFSYDVKMKEKGDIPEGYSVSREKKERFSLILESASTNQTSMYLCASSLQGYNSPLHFGNGTRLTVT.

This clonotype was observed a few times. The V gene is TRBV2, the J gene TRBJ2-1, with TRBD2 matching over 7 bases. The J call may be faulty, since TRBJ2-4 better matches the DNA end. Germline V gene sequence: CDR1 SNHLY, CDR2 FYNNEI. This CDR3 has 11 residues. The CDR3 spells CASWEGLHQYF. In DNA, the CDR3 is TGTGCCAGCTGGGAGGGGCTACATCAGTACTTC.

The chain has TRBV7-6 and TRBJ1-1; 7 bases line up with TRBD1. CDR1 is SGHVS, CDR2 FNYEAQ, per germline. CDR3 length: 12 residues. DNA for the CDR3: TGTAATGACAGGGAAGGGGACACTGAAGCTTTCTTT. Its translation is CNDREGDTEAFF.

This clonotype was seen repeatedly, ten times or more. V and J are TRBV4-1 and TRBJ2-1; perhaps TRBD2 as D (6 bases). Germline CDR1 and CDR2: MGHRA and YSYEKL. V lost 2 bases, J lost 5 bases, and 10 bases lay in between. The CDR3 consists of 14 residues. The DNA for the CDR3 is TGCGCCAGCAGCCAACAGATAGCGGACAATGAGCAGTTCTTC. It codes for CASSQQIADNEQFF.

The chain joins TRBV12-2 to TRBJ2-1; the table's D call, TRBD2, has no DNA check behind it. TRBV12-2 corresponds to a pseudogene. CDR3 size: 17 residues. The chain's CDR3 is CASRFRGGTSAYNEQFF. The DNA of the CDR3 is TGTGCAAGTCGCTTTCGTGGCGGGACTAGTGCCTACAATGAGCAGTTCTTC.

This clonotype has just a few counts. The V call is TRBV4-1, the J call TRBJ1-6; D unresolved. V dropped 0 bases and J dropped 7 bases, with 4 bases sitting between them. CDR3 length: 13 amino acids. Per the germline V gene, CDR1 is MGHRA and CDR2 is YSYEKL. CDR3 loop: CASSQEVNSPLHF. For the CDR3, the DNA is TGCGCCAGCAGCCAAGAAGTGAATTCACCCCTCCACTTT.

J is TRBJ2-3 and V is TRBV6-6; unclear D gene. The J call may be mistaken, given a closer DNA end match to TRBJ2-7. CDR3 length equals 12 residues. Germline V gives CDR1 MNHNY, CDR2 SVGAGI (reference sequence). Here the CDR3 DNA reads TGTGCCAGCGAAGACCGAAACAATGAGCAGTACTTC. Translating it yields CASEDRNNEQYF.

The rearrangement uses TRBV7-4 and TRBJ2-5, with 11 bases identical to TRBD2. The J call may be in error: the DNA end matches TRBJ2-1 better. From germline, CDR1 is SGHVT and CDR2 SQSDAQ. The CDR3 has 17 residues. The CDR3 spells CASSLSIAGGHGETQFF. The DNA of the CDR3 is TGTGCCAGCAGCTTATCCATAGCGGGAGGGCATGGGGAGACCCAGTTCTTC.

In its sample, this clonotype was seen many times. Here the CDR3 DNA reads TGTGCCAGCAGCTTAGAATACGGGAGTGGCTACACCTTC. Its translation: CASSLEYGSGYTF. The rearrangement joins TRBV7-9 to TRBJ1-2, with D unclear. Germline loops: CDR1 SEHNR, CDR2 FQNEAQ (reference sequence). This CDR3 comprises 13 residues. V dropped 1 base and J dropped 7 bases, with 10 bases sitting between them.

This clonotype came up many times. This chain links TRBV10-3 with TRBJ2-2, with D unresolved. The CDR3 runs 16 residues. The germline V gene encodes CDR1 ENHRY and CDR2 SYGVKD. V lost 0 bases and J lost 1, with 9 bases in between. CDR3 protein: CAISESKTVNTGELFF. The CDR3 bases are TGTGCCATCAGTGAGTCAAAGACCGTGAACACCGGGGAGCTGTTTTTT.

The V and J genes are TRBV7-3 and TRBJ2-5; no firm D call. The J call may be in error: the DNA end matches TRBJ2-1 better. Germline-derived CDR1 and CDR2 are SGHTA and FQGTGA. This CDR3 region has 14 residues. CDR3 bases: TGTGCCAGCAGCCAAGGCTTCATTTACAATGAGCAGTTCTTC. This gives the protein CASSQGFIYNEQFF.

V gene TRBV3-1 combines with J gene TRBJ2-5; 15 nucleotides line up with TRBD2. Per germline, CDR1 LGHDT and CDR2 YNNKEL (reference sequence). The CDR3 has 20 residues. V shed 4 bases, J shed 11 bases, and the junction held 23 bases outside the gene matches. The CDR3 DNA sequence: TGTGCCAGCAGCCCTAGAGGATGGACTAGCGGGGGGGCCCTGGGGATGGAGCAGTACTTC. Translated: CASSPRGWTSGGALGMEQYF.

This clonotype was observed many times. The CDR3 here is CASSFGRMNTEAFF. Written as DNA, the CDR3 is TGTGCCAGCAGCTTCGGCAGGATGAACACTGAAGCTTTCTTT. V gene TRBV12-3 or TRBV12-4 combines with J gene TRBJ1-1, with D uncertain. V was clipped by 6 bases and J by 0 bases, with 11 bases between them. The CDR3 length is 14 residues.

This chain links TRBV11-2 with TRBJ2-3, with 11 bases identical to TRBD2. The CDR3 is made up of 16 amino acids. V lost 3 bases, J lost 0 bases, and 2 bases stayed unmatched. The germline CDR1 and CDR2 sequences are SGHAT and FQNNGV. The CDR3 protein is CASSLTSGASTDTQYF. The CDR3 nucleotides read TGTGCCAGCAGCTTGACTAGCGGGGCTAGCACAGATACGCAGTATTTT.

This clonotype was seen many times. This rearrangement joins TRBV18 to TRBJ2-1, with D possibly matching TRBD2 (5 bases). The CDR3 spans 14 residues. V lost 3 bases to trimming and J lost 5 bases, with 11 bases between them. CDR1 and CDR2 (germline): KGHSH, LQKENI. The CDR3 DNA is TGTGCCAGCTCACCTACGCGGGCGAACAATGAGCAGTTCTTC. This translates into CASSPTRANNEQFF.

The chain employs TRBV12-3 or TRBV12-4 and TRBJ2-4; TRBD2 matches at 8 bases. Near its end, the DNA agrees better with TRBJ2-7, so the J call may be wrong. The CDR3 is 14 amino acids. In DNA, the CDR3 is TGTGCCAGCAGTTTGGGCGGGAGGCCAAGCGAGCAGTACTTC. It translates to CASSLGGRPSEQYF.